Listed below are T cell receptor beta chains from one sample, sequenced in a study of blood T cells in healthy people across ages. TCRdb analysed the 5' RACE reads with MiXCR anew, one entry per CDR3 protein. The table includes about 650,000 distinct CDR3 sequences, approximately 29% detected once. Source material: blood. The source is a woman aged 80 or over in good health. Both conserved end residues are trimmed from each CDR3. Each record gives: V gene, clone size, J gene, CDR3 protein. The listing skips clone size in some rows; elsewhere it reads once, few, many or a size class.

v_gene: TRBV29-1; abundance: many; j_gene: TRBJ2-7; CDR3aa: SVELGNYEQY
v_gene: TRBV6-2/TRBV6-3; abundance: many; j_gene: TRBJ2-7; CDR3aa: ASSTPGRTYEQY
v_gene: TRBV5-4; abundance: .; j_gene: TRBJ2-2; CDR3aa: ASSREAGAWDTGELF
v_gene: TRBV9; abundance: many; j_gene: TRBJ2-5; CDR3aa: ASSVALGGVQETQY
v_gene: TRBV12-3/TRBV12-4; abundance: many; j_gene: TRBJ2-1; CDR3aa: ASRKDRGSYNEQF
v_gene: TRBV27; abundance: many; j_gene: TRBJ2-7; CDR3aa: ASSTGGAQY
v_gene: TRBV11-3; abundance: few; j_gene: TRBJ2-1; CDR3aa: ASSLSSGRVVEQF
v_gene: TRBV20-1; abundance: many; j_gene: TRBJ1-1; CDR3aa: SAIQGGWTEAF
v_gene: TRBV29-1; abundance: .; j_gene: TRBJ2-6; CDR3aa: SVRGSSGANVLT
v_gene: TRBV19; abundance: many; j_gene: TRBJ2-5; CDR3aa: ASSIARDSGETQY
v_gene: TRBV9; abundance: many; j_gene: TRBJ2-7; CDR3aa: ASSAGDLSSYEQY
v_gene: TRBV20-1; abundance: .; j_gene: TRBJ2-1; CDR3aa: SAGRGGIYNEQF
v_gene: TRBV15; abundance: many; j_gene: TRBJ1-6; CDR3aa: ATSRVDSYNSPLH
v_gene: TRBV6-6; abundance: many; j_gene: TRBJ2-7; CDR3aa: ASSSQGREQY
v_gene: TRBV30; abundance: few; j_gene: TRBJ2-3; CDR3aa: AWGRGGGTDTQY
v_gene: TRBV7-2; abundance: .; j_gene: TRBJ1-2; CDR3aa: ASSLAATYGYT
v_gene: TRBV20-1; abundance: few; j_gene: TRBJ1-2; CDR3aa: SARTTGGYGYT
v_gene: TRBV28; abundance: many; j_gene: TRBJ2-7; CDR3aa: ASSLLQGRHEQY
v_gene: TRBV6-2/TRBV6-3; abundance: many; j_gene: TRBJ1-2; CDR3aa: ASSYSRDYGYT
v_gene: TRBV20-1; abundance: many; j_gene: TRBJ2-7; CDR3aa: SAREGRLYEQY
v_gene: TRBV7-2; abundance: .; j_gene: TRBJ2-3; CDR3aa: ASSLGGSGGLMSTDTQY
v_gene: TRBV4-3; abundance: .; j_gene: TRBJ2-7; CDR3aa: ASSQDAHRGLRSYEQY
v_gene: TRBV15; abundance: many; j_gene: TRBJ1-2; CDR3aa: ATSASNRAPRYGYT